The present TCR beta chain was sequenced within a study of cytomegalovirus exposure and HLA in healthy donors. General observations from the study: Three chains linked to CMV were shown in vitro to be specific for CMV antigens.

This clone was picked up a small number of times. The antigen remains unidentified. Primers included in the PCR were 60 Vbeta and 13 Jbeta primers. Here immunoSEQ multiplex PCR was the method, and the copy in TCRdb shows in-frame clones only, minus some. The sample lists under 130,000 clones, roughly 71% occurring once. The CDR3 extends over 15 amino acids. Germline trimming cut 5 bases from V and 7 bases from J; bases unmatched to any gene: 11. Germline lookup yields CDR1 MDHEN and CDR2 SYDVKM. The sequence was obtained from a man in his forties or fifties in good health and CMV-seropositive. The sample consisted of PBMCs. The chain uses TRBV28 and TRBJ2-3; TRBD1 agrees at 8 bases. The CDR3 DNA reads TGTGCCAGCAGTCTAATCCGAGACAGGGGAAATACGCAGTATTTT. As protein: CASSLIRDRGNTQYF.